The clone carrying this T cell receptor (beta chain) was recorded a few times. Graves' hyperthyroidism is called stable when ophthalmopathy does not progress within 18 months. Those with hyperthyroidism were 18 to 65 years old, newly diagnosed, and ill for under 2 months. The diagnoses drew upon clinical symptoms, serum thyroxine and TRAb, thyroid ultrasound and orbital computed tomography. The data derive from a study of T cells in Graves' hyperthyroidism and ophthalmopathy. V was trimmed by 7 bases and J by 0 bases, leaving 15 bases between them. This CDR3 has 16 amino acids. RNA transcripts served as the template for amplifying TCR beta CDR3 regions. The primer set for the first-round RT-PCR of the TCR CDR3 was HTBI. One entry per CDR3 protein, called by TCRdb with MiXCR from the multiplex PCR reads. Of some 700,000 distinct CDR3 sequences detected, around 16% appear once; the ten largest clones hold roughly 16%.

V is TRBV12-3 or TRBV12-4 and J is TRBJ2-2; D is tentatively TRBD1 or TRBD2 (5 bases each). Sample: blood. The source of this sequence is a man aged 50-60 years with Graves' hyperthyroidism. The CDR3 DNA reads as TGTGCCAGCATCTTGGGGGAGCCCCCGAACACCGGGGAGCTGTTTTTT. Residues: CASILGEPPNTGELFF.